This T cell receptor (beta chain) appears in the sequencing data of a study of cytotoxic CD8 clonotypes in ibrutinib-treated CLL. Broader study findings: Elevated clonality accompanied ibrutinib response, with a return toward baseline values at progression. In comparison with age-matched healthy donors, baseline clonality was higher and tracked circulating CD8+ T-cell counts.

The assay was immunoSEQ multiplex PCR, and TCRdb's table has in-frame clones only and misses some. This table holds around 330,000 clones, 60% to 80% found once. Germline CDR1 is MGHRA and CDR2 is YSYEKL. The J segment lost 5 bases and the V segment lost 4 bases, leaving 2 bases of the junction unmatched. The CDR3 loop spans 13 amino acids. With regard to this clone: Its specificity is unknown.

The chain joins TRBV4-1 to TRBJ1-1; 9 positions agree with TRBD1. This TCR derives from a human donor with chronic lymphocytic leukemia. The input for sequencing was PBMCs, taken after 36 months of ibrutinib treatment. CDR3 nucleotide sequence: TGCGCCAGCAGCCGGACAGGGGTGACTGAAGCTTTCTTT. It yields the protein CASSRTGVTEAFF.